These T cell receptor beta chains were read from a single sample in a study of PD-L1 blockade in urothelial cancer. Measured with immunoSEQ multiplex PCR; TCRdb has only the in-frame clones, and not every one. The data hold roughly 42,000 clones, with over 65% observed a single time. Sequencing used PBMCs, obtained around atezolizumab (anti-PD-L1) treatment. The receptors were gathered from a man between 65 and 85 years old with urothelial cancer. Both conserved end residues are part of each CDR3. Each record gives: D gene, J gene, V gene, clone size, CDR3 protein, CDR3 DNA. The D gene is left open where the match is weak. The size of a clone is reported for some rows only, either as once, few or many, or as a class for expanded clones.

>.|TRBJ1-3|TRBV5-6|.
CASSLGQVSGNTIYF
TGTGCCAGCAGCTTGGGACAGGTCTCTGGAAACACCATATATTTT
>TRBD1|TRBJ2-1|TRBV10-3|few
CAIRSGTEDYNEQFF
TGTGCCATCAGATCCGGGACAGAAGATTACAATGAGCAGTTCTTC
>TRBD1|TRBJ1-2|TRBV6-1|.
CASREGQGTGGYTF
TGTGCCAGCAGAGAAGGACAGGGTACGGGTGGCTACACCTTC
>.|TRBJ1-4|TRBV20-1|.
CSASGAGELFF
TGCAGTGCTAGCGGGGCGGGAGAACTGTTTTTT
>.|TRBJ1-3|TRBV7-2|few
CASSFRLSSGNTIYF
TGTGCCAGCAGCTTTAGACTGTCCTCTGGAAACACCATATATTTT
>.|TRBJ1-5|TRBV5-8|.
CASSLGSSSYSNQPQHF
TGTGCCAGCAGCTTGGGTTCCTCCTCTTATAGCAATCAGCCCCAGCATTTT
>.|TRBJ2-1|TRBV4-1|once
CASSQTSAGDYNEQFF
TGCGCCAGCAGCCAAACTTCGGCAGGGGACTACAATGAGCAGTTCTTC
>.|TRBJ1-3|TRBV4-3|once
CASSHLPGVGSSGNTIYF
TGCGCCAGCAGCCATCTACCCGGGGTAGGGAGCTCTGGAAACACCATATATTTT
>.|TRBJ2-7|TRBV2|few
CASSRGGADSYEQYF
TGTGCCAGCAGTCGGGGAGGAGCCGACTCCTACGAGCAGTACTTC
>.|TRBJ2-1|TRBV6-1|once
CASSDTRTYNEQFF
TGTGCCAGCAGTGACACTAGGACCTACAATGAGCAGTTCTTC
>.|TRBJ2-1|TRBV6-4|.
CASSAAGGSYNEQFF
TGTGCCAGCAGTGCAGCAGGGGGGTCCTACAATGAGCAGTTCTTC
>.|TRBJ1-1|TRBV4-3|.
CATSRSGYTEAFF
TGCGCCACCAGCCGATCCGGGTACACTGAAGCTTTCTTT
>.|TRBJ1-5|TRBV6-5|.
CASRNSNNQPQHF
TGTGCCAGCAGGAACAGCAACAATCAGCCCCAGCATTTT
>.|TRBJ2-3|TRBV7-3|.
CASRRGGDNTDTQYF
TGTGCCAGCAGGAGAGGGGGAGACAATACAGATACGCAGTATTTT
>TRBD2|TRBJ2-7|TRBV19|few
CASSDQTGTSRYEQYF
TGTGCCAGTAGTGATCAAACCGGGACTAGCCGCTACGAGCAGTACTTC
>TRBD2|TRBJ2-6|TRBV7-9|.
CASSLSPGTSSGANVLTF
TGTGCCAGCAGCTTAAGTCCCGGGACTAGCTCTGGGGCCAACGTCCTGACTTTC
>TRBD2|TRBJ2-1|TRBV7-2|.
CASSSGLAAFRSYNEQFF
TGTGCCAGCAGCTCGGGACTAGCGGCCTTTCGCTCCTACAATGAGCAGTTCTTC
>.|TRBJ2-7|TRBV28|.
CASSLPPGQEQYF
TGTGCCAGCAGTTTACCTCCAGGACAGGAGCAGTACTTC
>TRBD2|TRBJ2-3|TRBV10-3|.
CAISLAGSTDTQYF
TGTGCCATATCACTAGCGGGAAGCACAGATACGCAGTATTTT
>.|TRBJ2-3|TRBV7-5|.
CVRSLRRSTHTDTQYF
TGTGTCAGAAGCTTAAGGAGGAGTACACACACAGATACGCAGTATTTT
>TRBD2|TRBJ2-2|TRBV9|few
CASSATSGRDTGELFF
TGTGCCAGCAGCGCCACTAGCGGGAGGGACACCGGGGAGCTGTTTTTT
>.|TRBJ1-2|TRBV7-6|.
CASSLGGGDLYGYTF
TGTGCCAGCAGCTTAGGTGGAGGGGATCTCTATGGCTACACCTTC
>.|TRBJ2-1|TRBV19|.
CASSIGDIEQFF
TGTGCCAGTAGTATCGGTGATATTGAGCAGTTCTTC
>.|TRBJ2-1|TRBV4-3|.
CASSQDGEPSYNEQFF
TGCGCCAGCAGCCAAGATGGGGAGCCCTCCTACAATGAGCAGTTCTTC
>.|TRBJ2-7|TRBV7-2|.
CASKPPGDSSYEQYF
TGTGCCAGCAAGCCACCTGGGGACTCTTCCTACGAGCAGTACTTC
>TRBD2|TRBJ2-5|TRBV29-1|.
CSVEDNKLAASQETQYF
TGCAGCGTTGAAGATAATAAACTAGCGGCCTCTCAAGAGACCCAGTACTTC
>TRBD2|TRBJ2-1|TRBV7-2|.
CASSLGLAGLLNEQFF
TGTGCCAGCAGCCTAGGGCTAGCGGGCCTACTAAATGAGCAGTTCTTC
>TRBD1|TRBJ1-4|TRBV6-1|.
CASTRTGREKLFF
TGTGCCAGCACTCGGACAGGGCGGGAAAAACTGTTTTTT
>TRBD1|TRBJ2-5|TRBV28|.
CASSSGGQGETQYF
TGTGCCAGCAGTTCGGGCGGACAGGGGGAGACCCAGTACTTC
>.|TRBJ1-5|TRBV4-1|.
CASSQDTGGQPQHF
TGCGCCAGCAGCCAAGATACGGGTGGTCAGCCCCAGCATTTT
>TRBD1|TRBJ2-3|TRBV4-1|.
CASSLGQGRSTDTQYF
TGCGCCAGCAGCCTTGGACAGGGTAGGAGCACAGATACGCAGTATTTT
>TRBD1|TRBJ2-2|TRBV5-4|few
CASTRDRATGELFF
TGTGCCAGCACCCGAGACAGGGCCACCGGGGAGCTGTTTTTT
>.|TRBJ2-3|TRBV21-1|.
CASSKGDREGADTQYF
TGTGCCAGCAGCAAAGGGGACAGGGAAGGGGCAGATACGCAGTATTTT
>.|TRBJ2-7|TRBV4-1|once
CASSQGSRPGIDEQYF
TGCGCCAGCAGCCAAGGGTCGCGGCCGGGAATCGACGAGCAGTACTTC
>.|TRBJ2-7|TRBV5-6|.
CASSLGEGRGYFPYEQYF
TGTGCCAGCAGCTTGGGGGAGGGTAGGGGGTACTTTCCCTACGAGCAGTACTTC
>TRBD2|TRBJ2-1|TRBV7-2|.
CASSRKSGSKGNEQFF
TGTGCCAGCAGCCGAAAGAGCGGGAGCAAGGGCAATGAGCAGTTCTTC
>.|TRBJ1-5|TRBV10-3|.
CAISPTDSNQPQHF
TGTGCCATCAGTCCAACAGATAGCAATCAGCCCCAGCATTTT
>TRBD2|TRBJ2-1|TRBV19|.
CASSGTSDYNEQFF
TGTGCCAGTAGTGGGACTAGCGACTACAATGAGCAGTTCTTC
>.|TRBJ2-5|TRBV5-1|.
CASSGGASEETQYF
TGCGCCAGCAGCGGGGGCGCGAGCGAAGAGACCCAGTACTTC
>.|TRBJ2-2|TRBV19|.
CASSIVTQNTGELFF
TGTGCCAGTAGTATAGTAACACAGAACACCGGGGAGCTGTTTTTT
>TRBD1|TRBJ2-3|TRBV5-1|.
CASSFTGATDTQYF
TGCGCCAGCAGCTTTACAGGGGCGACAGATACGCAGTATTTT
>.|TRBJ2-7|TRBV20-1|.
CSARDQEIQYF
TGCAGTGCTAGAGATCAGGAAATTCAGTACTTC
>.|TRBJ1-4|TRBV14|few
CASSQSQNEKLFF
TGTGCCAGCAGCCAATCCCAAAATGAAAAACTGTTTTTT
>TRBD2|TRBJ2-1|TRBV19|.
CASSRTSGRNNEQFF
TGTGCCAGTAGTAGGACTAGCGGGAGGAACAATGAGCAGTTCTTC
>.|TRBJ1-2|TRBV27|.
CASSFRANYGYTF
TGTGCCAGCAGTTTCCGAGCTAACTATGGCTACACCTTC
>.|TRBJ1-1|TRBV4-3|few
CASSQGQNTEAFF
TGCGCCAGCAGCCAAGGACAGAACACTGAAGCTTTCTTT
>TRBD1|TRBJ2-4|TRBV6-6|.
CASSPKGGDKNIQYF
TGTGCCAGCAGCCCCAAAGGGGGCGATAAAAACATTCAGTACTTC
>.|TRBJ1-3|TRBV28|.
CASSLLGGIAGNTIYF
TGTGCCAGCAGCCTCTTAGGGGGTATTGCTGGAAACACCATATATTTT
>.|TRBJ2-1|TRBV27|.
CASSRVFYNEQFF
TGTGCCAGCAGCCGGGTGTTCTACAATGAGCAGTTCTTC
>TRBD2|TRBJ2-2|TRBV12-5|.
CASGSTLWVAGGNTGELFF
TGTGCTAGTGGTTCGACCCTTTGGGTAGCGGGAGGGAACACCGGGGAGCTGTTTTTT
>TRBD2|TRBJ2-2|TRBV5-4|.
CASNGGLAGERDGELFF
TGTGCCAGCAACGGAGGACTAGCGGGAGAAAGGGACGGGGAGCTGTTTTTT
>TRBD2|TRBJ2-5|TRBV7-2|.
CASSLYTSGKETQYF
TGTGCCAGCAGCTTATATACTAGCGGAAAAGAGACCCAGTACTTC